The T cell receptor (beta chain) described here comes from a study of shared clonotypes between healthy human individuals. About this clone: Its cognate antigen is unknown.

Method: immunoSEQ multiplex PCR; TCRdb's copy keeps in-frame clones and lacks some. Here the sample spans around 2,000,000 clones, around 95% being singletons. CDR1 SGHNT and CDR2 YYREEE come from the germline V gene (reference sequence). Trimming stripped 4 bases from V and 7 bases from J, with 9 bases between. The CDR3 is 13 amino acids. Study results and limitations: Four donors shared about 4.5% of their naive CD4 clonotypes.

The sample was naive CD4+ T cells sorted from blood. Subset indicated: CD45RA+ positively selected. The clonotype comes from a man aged 18 to 30 in good health. V usage is TRBV5-4 and J usage is TRBJ1-6; D remains ambiguous. This CDR3 reads CASSLDVNSPLHF. DNA of the CDR3: TGTGCCAGCAGCCTGGACGTGAATTCACCCCTCCACTTT.